This TCR beta chain was found in a study of cytomegalovirus exposure and HLA in healthy donors. This PCR relied on a set of 60 Vbeta primers and 13 Jbeta primers. Clones were read by immunoSEQ multiplex PCR, and TCRdb kept only the in-frame ones, dropping some. The sample contains 190,000 or so clones, 75% to 85% of which appear only once. The CDR3 is made up of 15 amino acids. V was pared by 3 bases and J by 5 bases, with 7 bases of the junction left unmatched. In germline, CDR1 is MNHNS, CDR2 SASEGT. The V and J genes are TRBV6-1 and TRBJ2-5; 9 bases map to TRBD1. The sample comprised PBMCs. The receptor was isolated from a boy aged 5-17 years in good health and CMV-seronegative. Here the CDR3 DNA reads TGTGCCAGCAGTGACCTACAGGGGGCTGGTGAGACCCAGTACTTC. The encoded protein is CASSDLQGAGETQYF.